A single sample gave rise to the 4 T cell receptor beta chains below, sequenced in a study of CD8 T cells in Susac syndrome (dated by TCRdb to between 2018 and 2021). Library prep was done by the immunoSEQ multiplex PCR assay. RNA was extracted using the RNeasy kit, and about 0.45 to 1 ug of the RNA was reverse transcribed with random hexamers. In TCRdb, the public reads were trimmed at Q25 with fastp and aligned with MiXCR, with productive beta chains retained. Rows with a matching CDR3 protein are joined into one entry that keeps the most common DNA and genes. The sample has 160,000 or so distinct CDR3 sequences on record, approximately 96% of them singletons. The ten biggest clones cover around 0.15% of the sample. The material sequenced was CD8+ T cells from PBMCs. These receptors came from a human donor with multiple sclerosis.

The V gene is TRBV6-5, the J gene TRBJ2-1, with a tentative D call TRBD1 (5 bases). The CDR3 sequence is 14 residues long. V dropped 0 bases and J dropped 8 bases, with 11 bases sitting between them. Germline V lookup: CDR1 MNHEY, CDR2 SVGAGI. The CDR3 sequence is CASSYSTDTDEQFF. The CDR3 bases are TGTGCCAGCAGTTACTCGACAGACACGGATGAGCAGTTCTTC.

This clonotype was seen a handful of times. In DNA, the CDR3 is TGTGCCAGCAGCTCCCCCTACGAGCAGTACTTC. It specifies CASSSPYEQYF. The V call is TRBV5-6, the J call TRBJ2-7; D is unclear. The CDR3 has 11 amino acids. Trimming left V 3 bases short and J 2 bases short, with 3 bases between. Germline V gene data show CDR1 as SGHDT and CDR2 as YYEEEE.

The chain uses TRBV2 and TRBJ2-7; D remains unclear. There are 12 residues in the CDR3. Deletions cut 8 bases from V and 0 bases from J, with 8 bases between. CDR1 is SNHLY and CDR2 is FYNNEI in the germline V gene. CDR3 DNA: TGTGCCAGCTTTTCCAGCTCCTACGAGCAGTACTTC. Translating it yields CASFSSSYEQYF.

This chain connects TRBV24-1 to TRBJ1-1; D is uncertain. The CDR3 length is 16 residues. V lost 0 bases, J lost 1 base, and 11 bases lay in between. Germline CDR1 KGHDR, CDR2 SFDVKD. Written as DNA, the CDR3 is TGTGCCACCAGTGATTTGCTGGGTAGGTGGAACACTGAAGCTTTCTTT. Residues: CATSDLLGRWNTEAFF.